These 18 T cell receptor beta chains were all obtained from the same sample, sequenced in a study of blood T cell repertoires in COVID-19. TCRdb's table, derived via immunoSEQ multiplex PCR, lists solely in-frame clones and lacks some. This repertoire shows 85,000 to 120,000 clones, 70% to 85% found once; its top ten account for more than 13%. Specimen: peripheral blood. Receptor source: an older woman with acute or convalescent COVID-19.

The DNA of the CDR3 is TGTGCCAGCAGCTTAAGTAGCGGGTCCCACAATGAGCAGTTCTTC. Protein sequence: CASSLSSGSHNEQFF. The J gene is TRBJ2-1, the V gene TRBV7-3; 7 bases map to TRBD2. CDR3 length equals 15 residues. The ends lost 1 base at V and 5 bases at J; junction bases unmatched: 5. Germline V gene data show CDR1 as SGHTA and CDR2 as FQGTGA.

V and J are TRBV5-6 and TRBJ1-1; 8 nucleotides match TRBD1. The V gene's germline CDR1 is SGHDT and CDR2 YYEEEE. V was pared by 3 bases and J by 10 bases, with 14 bases of the junction left unmatched. This CDR3 comprises 15 residues. CDR3 nucleotides: TGTGCCAGCAGCTCCATCCGGGCAGGGGGCGCAGGAGCTTTCTTT. The encoded protein is CASSSIRAGGAGAFF. The full variable domain, in which reference TRBV5-6 and TRBJ1-1 provide the parts outside the CDR3, is DAGVTQSPTHLIKTRGQQVTLRCSPKSGHDTVSWYQQALGQGPQFIFQYYEEEERQRGNFPDRFSGHQFPNYSSELNVNALLLGDSALYLCASSSIRAGGAGAFFGQGTRLTVV.

The chain combines TRBV27 with TRBJ1-4, with a tentative D call TRBD1 (6 bases). V was pared by 6 bases and J by 4 bases, with 15 bases between. Germline V gives CDR1 MNHEY, CDR2 SMNVEV (reference sequence). This CDR3 has 15 residues. The CDR3 spells CASSPVDRLNEKLFF. Written as DNA, the CDR3 is TGTGCCAGCAGCCCCGTCGACAGGCTTAATGAAAAACTGTTTTTT. Together with reference TRBV27 and TRBJ1-4, the CDR3 gives the full variable domain: EAQVTQNPRYLITVTGKKLTVTCSQNMNHEYMSWYRQDPGLGLRQIYYSMNVEVTDKGDVPEGYKVSRKEKRNFPLILESPSPNQTSLYFCASSPVDRLNEKLFFGSGTQLSVL.

J is TRBJ2-6 and V is TRBV5-1; D gene unclear. The CDR3 totals 15 residues. V dropped 0 bases and J dropped 0 bases, with 4 bases sitting between them. Germline CDR1 and CDR2: SGHRS and YFSETQ. DNA for the CDR3: TGCGCCAGCAGCTTGGGGAGCTCTGGGGCCAACGTCCTGACTTTC. This translates into CASSLGSSGANVLTF.

This clone was detected many times. The rearrangement links TRBV6-6 to TRBJ1-2, with TRBD1 matching over 8 bases. The CDR3 totals 13 residues. The J segment lost 2 bases and the V segment lost 7 bases, leaving 3 bases of the junction unmatched. Germline assignment: CDR1 MNHNY and CDR2 SVGAGI (reference sequence). The CDR3 here is CASTPGGNYGYTF. In nucleotides, the CDR3 is TGTGCCAGCACCCCAGGGGGCAACTATGGCTACACCTTC.

The chain uses TRBV5-1 and TRBJ2-3; 13 nucleotides align to TRBD2. This CDR3 is 17 amino acids long. V was pared by 4 bases and J by 7 bases, with 12 bases of the junction left unmatched. CDR1 is SGHRS, CDR2 YFSETQ, per germline. The CDR3 reads CASSQLGTSGVSHTQYF. The DNA of the CDR3 is TGCGCCAGCAGCCAACTCGGGACTAGCGGGGTCAGCCATACGCAGTATTTT.

This chain joins TRBV13 and TRBJ2-2; 11 nucleotides agree with TRBD1. Germline loops: CDR1 PRHDT, CDR2 FYEKMQ (reference sequence). The J segment lost 7 bases and the V segment lost 5 bases, leaving 6 bases of the junction unmatched. This CDR3 has 15 amino acids. CDR3 amino acids: CASSRRTGGHGELFF. The CDR3 DNA reads TGTGCCAGCAGCAGGAGGACAGGGGGCCACGGGGAGCTGTTTTTT.

The chain carries TRBV7-7 and TRBJ2-5; 7 nucleotides match TRBD1. Trimming cost V 1 base and J 2 bases; bases outside gene matches: 4. The CDR3 has 15 amino acids. Germline lookup yields CDR1 SSHAT and CDR2 FNYEAQ (reference sequence). CDR3: CASSLVGDRQETQYF. The CDR3 nucleotides read TGTGCCAGCAGCTTAGTTGGGGACAGACAAGAGACCCAGTACTTC.

The V gene is TRBV23-1, the J gene TRBJ2-1; 7 positions match TRBD1. TRBV23-1 is annotated as an ORF whose role is uncertain. The V gene end was trimmed by 1 base and the J gene end by 7 bases; junction bases not matched to a gene: 13. The length of the CDR3 is 17 residues. CDR3 sequence reads: CASSQFPGTASGNEQFF. CDR3 in DNA: TGCGCCAGCAGTCAATTCCCCGGGACAGCCTCCGGGAATGAGCAGTTCTTC.

This chain uses TRBV11-2 with TRBJ1-4, with unresolved D. The CDR3 consists of 12 residues. The germline V and J ends were trimmed by 2 bases and 7 bases, with 5 bases remaining between them. CDR1 is SGHAT, CDR2 FQNNGV, per germline. The CDR3 is CASSLSGEKLFF. CDR3 in DNA: TGTGCCAGCAGCTTATCGGGTGAAAAACTGTTTTTT.

The rearrangement uses TRBV30 and TRBJ1-2; D gene unclear. The CDR3 is made up of 13 amino acids. CDR1 and CDR2 (germline): GTSNPN, SVGIG (reference sequence). Deletions cut 3 bases from V and 7 bases from J, with 15 bases between. CDR3 residues: CAWSTSGSGGYTF. The CDR3 coding sequence is TGTGCCTGGAGCACCTCCGGGTCTGGTGGCTACACCTTC.

The chain couples TRBV12-3 or TRBV12-4 to TRBJ1-2; TRBD1 aligns across 7 bases. The CDR3 is 13 residues long. The V segment lost 6 bases and the J segment 4 bases; nucleotides outside the gene matches: 5. The CDR3 is CASSHGTAYGYTF. The CDR3 DNA follows: TGTGCCAGCAGCCACGGGACAGCCTATGGCTACACCTTC.

The V and J genes are TRBV3-1 (or the pseudogene TRBV3-2) and TRBJ1-2; 12 nucleotides align to TRBD1. The germline V gene encodes CDR1 LGHDT and CDR2 YNNKEL (reference sequence). CDR3 length equals 14 residues. The ends lost 0 bases at V and 8 bases at J; junction bases unmatched: 1. The CDR3 is CASSQDGTGGGYTF. The CDR3 DNA follows: TGTGCCAGCAGCCAAGATGGGACAGGGGGCGGCTACACCTTC.

V gene TRBV5-1 combines with J gene TRBJ1-1, with unresolved D. This CDR3 spans 13 amino acids. The V end was cut by 5 bases, the J end by 1 base, with 9 bases between. The germline CDR1 and CDR2 sequences are SGHRS and YFSETQ. CDR3 amino acids: CASRRSRNTEAFF. The CDR3 DNA reads TGCGCCAGCAGAAGGAGCAGGAACACTGAAGCTTTCTTT.

V and J are TRBV19 and TRBJ2-5, with TRBD2 as a possible D gene (6 bases). V dropped 1 base and J dropped 6 bases, with 12 bases sitting between them. The CDR3 is 14 amino acids. Per germline, CDR1 LNHDA and CDR2 SQIVND (reference sequence). CDR3 sequence (DNA): TGTGCCAGTAGTATAGGCGAGGGGAGGAAGACCCAGTACTTC. Its translation: CASSIGEGRKTQYF. Full variable domain (rest looked up from reference TRBV19 and TRBJ2-5): DGGITQSPKYLFRKEGQNVTLSCEQNLNHDAMYWYRQDPGQGLRLIYYSQIVNDFQKGDIAEGYSVSREKKESFPLTVTSAQKNPTAFYLCASSIGEGRKTQYFGPGTRLLVL.

The chain is built from TRBV30 and TRBJ2-1, with D perhaps matching TRBD2 (5 bases). The CDR3 extends over 12 amino acids. Germline loops: CDR1 GTSNPN, CDR2 SVGIG (reference sequence). Trimming shortened V by 3 bases and J by 9 bases, and 12 bases separated the two germline ends. CDR3 amino acids: CAWRALASEQFF. The CDR3 DNA reads as TGTGCCTGGAGAGCCCTAGCATCTGAGCAGTTCTTC.

V is TRBV7-9 and J is TRBJ2-5, with a tentative D call TRBD1 (6 bases). The CDR3 has 14 amino acids. V was shortened by 2 bases and J by 4 bases, with 11 bases between the two germline ends. CDR1 and CDR2 (germline): SEHNR, FQNEAQ (reference sequence). The CDR3 DNA sequence: TGTGCCAGCAGCTTAAGACAGGCGCGAGAGACCCAGTACTTC. Translation: CASSLRQARETQYF.

CDR3 nucleotide sequence: TGTGCCAGCAGTCTCCAGGACAGCTTAGATGAAAAACTGTTTTTT. Translation: CASSLQDSLDEKLFF. The chain uses TRBV25-1 and TRBJ1-4, with TRBD1 as a possible D gene (6 bases). Germline CDR1 MGHDK, CDR2 SYGVNS. V gave up 5 bases and J gave up 6 bases, with 16 bases separating them. The CDR3 has 15 amino acids.